The source of this T cell receptor beta chain is a study of T cells in Graves' hyperthyroidism and ophthalmopathy. Findings and limits, study-wide: Most thyroid-expanded clonotypes above 0.001 were also found in blood.

The J segment lost 4 bases and the V segment lost 3 bases, leaving 11 bases of the junction unmatched. CDR1 and CDR2 (germline): DFQATT, SNEGSKA (reference sequence). This CDR3 spans 16 amino acids. Researchers amplified the TCR beta CDR3 regions from RNA transcripts. Carried out on the TCR CDR3, a first-round RT-PCR used the HTBI primer set. TCRdb re-called the multiplex PCR reads through MiXCR, storing one row per CDR3 protein. The data show approximately 740,000 distinct CDR3 sequences, 14% seen once. In regard to this clonotype: Its specificity is not known.

What was sequenced was blood. The sequence was collected from a woman between 18 and 29 years old with Graves' hyperthyroidism. V gene TRBV20-1 combines with J gene TRBJ1-5; TRBD1 agrees at 8 bases. For the CDR3, the DNA is TGCAGTGCTAGTGAACCTCAGGGGGCAGGGAATCAGCCCCAGCATTTT. Its protein product is CSASEPQGAGNQPQHF.